These 7 T cell receptor beta chains were sequenced from one sample in a study of immune heterogeneity within non-small cell lung tumors (dated by TCRdb to 2017 to 2018). Sequenced on a HiSeq X Ten. The TCR beta CDR3 region was amplified with a multiplex PCR system whose first round of approximately 11 cycles used 32 V-gene forward primers and 13 J-gene reverse primers. Starting from the raw public reads, TCRdb applied fastp trimming at Q25, assembled clones with MiXCR and retained in-frame beta chains. Each record represents a unique CDR3 protein, reported with the most common genes and DNA among its rows. The sample records about 22,000 distinct CDR3 sequences, around 26% of which are singletons. The ten most abundant clones make up around 3.8% of the sample. Genomic DNA extracted from bulk tumor tissue served as TCR template, with about 0.6 ug gDNA amplified per sample. Multiple biopsies per primary tumor were taken during surgery, spaced as far apart as possible within the tumor mass. Patients in the study cohort, which was described as untreated, were newly diagnosed NSCLC cases going through curative surgery.

What was sequenced was lung tumor tissue. These receptors were taken from a middle-aged man with non-small cell lung cancer.

This chain joins TRBV6-1 and TRBJ1-5; 8 bases align to TRBD1. The CDR3 is 16 amino acids. Losses at the gene ends were 6 bases for V and 1 base for J; bases not matched to a gene: 8. The germline V gene encodes CDR1 MNHNS and CDR2 SASEGT. As DNA, the CDR3 is TGTGCCAGCAGCCACAACAGGGGGGGCAGCAATCAGCCCCAGCATTTT. It yields the protein CASSHNRGGSNQPQHF.

This clonotype rates as medium-sized (0.01 to 0.1%). This chain joins TRBV24-1 and TRBJ2-7; D gene ambiguous. This CDR3 spans 12 amino acids. V lost 7 bases and J 1 base, leaving 7 bases between the germline ends. From germline, CDR1 is KGHDR and CDR2 SFDVKD. CDR3 sequence: CATRVLSYEQYF. CDR3 bases: TGTGCCACCAGGGTGCTATCCTACGAGCAGTACTTC.

In its sample, this clonotype was seen many times. This rearrangement joins TRBV20-1 to TRBJ2-1; 8 nucleotides match TRBD2. Germline V gives CDR1 DFQATT, CDR2 SNEGSKA (reference sequence). Trimming at V came to 1 base and at J to 6 bases, leaving 5 bases not matched to a gene. This CDR3 has 14 residues. The CDR3 DNA reads as TGCAGTGCTAGAGCGCCCAGCGGGGGCAATGAGCAGTTCTTC. This sequence encodes CSARAPSGGNEQFF.

This clonotype was observed a few times. This chain connects TRBV5-1 to TRBJ2-7; D ambiguous. From germline, CDR1 is SGHRS and CDR2 YFSETQ. CDR3 length: 15 amino acids. V lost 0 bases and J 4 bases, leaving 14 bases between the germline ends. CDR3 amino acids: CASSLGPMGPYEQYF. For the CDR3, the DNA is TGCGCCAGCAGCTTGGGACCCATGGGCCCTTACGAGCAGTACTTC.

This clonotype was observed at least ten times. V usage is TRBV29-1 and J usage is TRBJ2-2; TRBD1 matches 7 bases. The germline V gene encodes CDR1 SQVTM and CDR2 ANQGSEA. Trimming cost V 7 bases and J 3 bases; bases outside gene matches: 5. The CDR3 extends over 13 amino acids. CDR3 amino acids: CSGVTGHTGELFF. DNA for the CDR3: TGCAGCGGGGTGACAGGGCACACCGGGGAGCTGTTTTTT.

This clonotype was seen many times. The chain employs TRBV20-1 and TRBJ2-7; 10 positions agree with TRBD2. Looked up from germline, CDR1 is DFQATT and CDR2 is SNEGSKA (reference sequence). There are 16 residues in the CDR3. With 6 bases clipped from V and 3 bases from J, the junction kept 14 bases outside the gene matches. This chain's CDR3 is CSADKGRASGSYEQYF. Here the CDR3 DNA reads TGCAGTGCGGATAAAGGCCGGGCTAGCGGGAGCTACGAGCAGTACTTC.

This clonotype was counted ten times or more. The chain uses TRBV10-3 and TRBJ1-1; D gene unclear. The CDR3 has 13 amino acids. Germline V gene lookup returns CDR1 ENHRY and CDR2 SYGVKD. Trimming stripped 7 bases from V and 1 base from J, with 10 bases between. This CDR3 is CAITESKNTEAFF. CDR3 DNA sequence: TGTGCCATCACCGAGTCAAAGAACACTGAAGCTTTCTTT.